Given below is one T cell receptor beta chain in context. What this receptor recognizes is not known. No much larger clone exists at a distance of one base, and base qualities are not known. TCR beta VDJ combination and CDR3 sequence profiling used genomic DNA as the template. An Illumina HiSeq 2000 was used for TCR repertoire sequencing. The original pipeline was this. TRBV/TRBJ rearrangement plots, CDR3 size and DJ length profiles, and Simpson's diversity index were used to assess repertoires. Whichever DNA sequence was most abundant in the deep sequencing data was defined as the immunodominant clone. CDR3 amino acid sequences were screened for sharing across subjects and were compared with published repertoires and the VDJdb database. TCRdb reanalyzed the raw reads on its own, using fastp at Q25 for trimming and MiXCR for clone calling, and kept in-frame beta chains. CDR3 protein sequences are deduplicated, and each keeps its most common genes and DNA. Clone size and V and J calls follow TCRdb, not the original study. For this sample the table gives over 150,000 distinct CDR3 sequences, of which roughly half were detected only once. The ten largest clonotypes hold about 17% of the sample.

The data were taken from a study of CD8+CD57+ T cells in acquired aplastic anemia (dated by TCRdb to 2016 to 2019). Describing the broader study: DNA extracted from sorted CD4+ and CD8+ cells had a mean of about 3.3 ug, with a range of roughly 0.2 to 30 ug. An average of approximately 10 million reads for CD4+ cells and 11 million or so reads for CD8+ cells was obtained from healthy donor samples.

What the study reported, not specific to this receptor: Roughly 29 CD8+ CDR3 sequences were found to be shared between patients and controls, but these sequences appeared to be highly expressed in patients and within the immunodominant clones of the patients. Between patients and healthy controls, no significant difference in CD8+ Simpson's diversity was found (P=0.060).

For CDR1 and CDR2, the germline V gene (reference sequence) lists DFQATT and SNEGSKA. Its CDR3 holds 16 amino acids, cysteine through phenylalanine. The retained sequence is limited to the CDR3, 48 bases, with the frame set at the first base. At the junction V is shortened by 5 bases and J by 2 bases, with 21 bases in between. In this study, sorted CD4+ and CD8+ T cells from the blood of healthy subjects and of severe aplastic anemia patients had their TCR repertoires deep-sequenced. Ficoll-Paque density gradient centrifugation was used to isolate peripheral blood mononuclear cells. Before DNA extraction, CD4+ and CD8+ T cells were sorted by FACS or by magnetic beads.

The V and J genes are TRBV20-1 and TRBJ1-2; matching of 5 bases hints at TRBD1 as the D gene. The specimen was sorted CD4+, CD8+, or CD8+CD57+ T cells (not recorded which) from PBMCs. The TCR comes from a human donor in good health, serving as a control. The CDR3 region has the sequence CSAGAGGDGKNYGYTF. The DNA reads TGCAGTGCTGGAGCTGGGGGGGACGGGAAGAACTATGGCTACACCTTC.